This T cell receptor beta chain emerged from a study of cytomegalovirus exposure and HLA in healthy donors. General observations from the study: At a 0.05 false discovery rate, a later analysis found approximately 15,000 TCR beta sequences to be associated with HLA alleles.

As concerns this clone: Its antigen is as yet unknown.

In the PCR, 60 Vbeta and 13 Jbeta primers were used. The protocol was immunoSEQ multiplex PCR, while the TCRdb copy is restricted to in-frame clones and leaves out a portion. The data contain under 250,000 clones, 65% to 85% of them singletons. Germline V gives CDR1 SGDLS, CDR2 YYNGEE. Germline trimming cut 3 bases from V and 5 bases from J; bases unmatched to any gene: 4. The CDR3 runs 14 residues. Sequenced input: PBMCs. This chain connects TRBV9 to TRBJ2-2; 7 bases line up with TRBD1. The origin of this receptor is a man aged 50 to 59 in good health and CMV-seronegative. The CDR3: CASSGQGQTGELFF. Written as DNA, the CDR3 is TGTGCCAGCAGCGGACAGGGACAAACCGGGGAGCTGTTTTTT. The variable domain in full, with the rest retrieved from reference TRBV9 and TRBJ2-2, is DSGVTQTPKHLITATGQRVTLRCSPRSGDLSVYWYQQSLDQGLQFLIQYYNGEERAKGNILERFSAQQFPDLHSELNLSSLELGDSALYFCASSGQGQTGELFFGEGSRLTVL.